This TCR beta chain was recorded in a study of identical twins. Study results and caveats: Modelling underestimated the level of out-of-frame TCR alpha sharing observed in monozygotic twins. Cord blood beta clonotypes present at high abundance carried fewer insertions; no such pattern appeared in memory repertoires. Donors were not followed over many years; analysis was cross-sectional.

Comment on this clonotype: Its specificity is unknown.

Carrying unique molecular identifiers, the cDNA also gained a universal primer site through template switching. TCRdb re-derived calls from the 5' RACE reads in MiXCR, one entry per CDR3 protein. The repertoire holds 1,800,000 or so distinct CDR3 sequences, with under 35% as singletons. The V and J ends lost 7 bases and 4 bases respectively, with 14 bases between them. There are 12 residues in the CDR3. Germline V CDR1 and CDR2: DFQATT, SNEGSKA (reference sequence). The clonotype comes from a newborn girl in good health. V is TRBV20-1 and J is TRBJ2-7, with no clear D. Sequencing input: cord blood. CDR3 nucleotides: TGCAGTGGTGCCCTAGGCCGATACGAGCAGTACTTC. This gives the protein CSGALGRYEQYF.